The 9 T cell receptor beta chains below come from one sample, sequenced in a study of CD8+CD57+ T cells in acquired aplastic anemia. Profiling of TCR beta VDJ combinations and CDR3 sequences used genomic DNA as template. One entry per CDR3 protein, called by TCRdb with MiXCR from the reads. The data hold roughly 300,000 distinct CDR3 sequences, with approximately 56% observed a single time. Sequencing was done on a sample of sorted CD4+, CD8+, or CD8+CD57+ T cells (not recorded which) from PBMCs. These receptors originate from a human donor with severe aplastic anemia or a healthy control (not recorded which).

This clonotype has just a few counts. The chain carries TRBV15 and TRBJ2-5, with TRBD2 matching over 14 bases. V was pared by 3 bases and J by 4 bases, with 10 bases of the junction left unmatched. CDR1 LNHNV and CDR2 YYDKDF come from the germline V gene (reference sequence). This CDR3 contains 18 residues. The CDR3 is CATSSSSGLAGEGETQYF. DNA of the CDR3: TGTGCCACCAGCAGTTCATCGGGACTAGCGGGGGAAGGAGAGACCCAGTACTTC.

The J gene is TRBJ2-3, the V gene TRBV29-1, with 7 bases identical to TRBD1. The germline V gene has CDR1 SQVTM and CDR2 ANQGSEA. There are 15 residues in the CDR3. The V and J ends lost 2 bases and 0 bases, in that order; junction bases with no gene match: 5. The CDR3 DNA sequence: TGCAGCGTTGAATCGCGACAGGGAAGCACAGATACGCAGTATTTT. This translates into CSVESRQGSTDTQYF.

Many counts were recorded for this clonotype. CDR3 loop: CASSLGGGSWEQYF. The CDR3 DNA is TGTGCCAGCAGCTTAGGGGGCGGGAGCTGGGAGCAGTACTTC. The V and J genes are TRBV7-9 and TRBJ2-7; 7 bases are shared with TRBD2. The CDR3 has 14 amino acids. J gave up 7 bases and V 1 base, and 7 bases lay outside the gene matches. Looked up from germline, CDR1 is SEHNR and CDR2 is FQNEAQ (reference sequence).

In regard to this clonotype: A junction boundary mismatches the germline segment, possibly from a read error. The chain employs TRBV5-1 and TRBJ2-5; D uncertain. CDR3 length: 16 residues. Germline-derived CDR1 and CDR2 are SGHRS and YFSETQ. The CDR3 DNA sequence: TGCGTCAGCCGCTTGGATCCGTCTAGTGGACAAGAGACCCAGTACTTC. Its translation is CVSRLDPSSGQETQYF.

The chain recombines TRBV10-3 with TRBJ2-7; D might be TRBD1 (6 bases). The germline CDR1 and CDR2 sequences are ENHRY and SYGVKD. This CDR3 is built from 15 residues. V lost 4 bases and J lost 2, with 15 bases in between. The CDR3 region has the DNA TGTGCCATCAGTGGCAAAGTTGACAGGACCTACGAGCAGTACTTC. Translating gives CAISGKVDRTYEQYF.

This clonotype was detected only a few times. One junction end disagrees with the germline gene, perhaps due to a read error. The J gene is TRBJ2-7, the V gene TRBV15; 9 nucleotides align to TRBD1. Germline CDR1 is LNHNV and CDR2 is YYDKDF (reference sequence). The CDR3 has 14 residues. Here the CDR3 reads CATCGGQGSYEQHF. Here the CDR3 DNA reads TGTGCCACCTGCGGAGGACAGGGGTCCTACGAGCAGCACTTC.

The gene calls are TRBV20-1 and TRBJ2-1; TRBD2 aligns across 8 bases. CDR1 is DFQATT and CDR2 is SNEGSKA in the germline V gene (reference sequence). This CDR3 is 14 amino acids long. The trim removed 2 bases at V and 11 bases at J, leaving 11 bases unmatched. The CDR3 region is CSARRLLAGRQQFF. CDR3 bases: TGCAGTGCTAGAAGGCTATTAGCGGGGAGGCAGCAGTTCTTC.

Note on this clonotype: A much bigger clone sits one base away, suggesting this may be a read error. Given the absence of the conserved phenylalanine or tryptophan at the CDR3 end, a read error is likely. V gene TRBV6-5 combines with J gene TRBJ2-2; 7 nucleotides agree with TRBD1. Germline CDR1 is MNHEY and CDR2 is SVGAGI. This CDR3 is built from 14 residues. The V gene end was trimmed by 6 bases and the J gene end by 5 bases; junction bases not matched to a gene: 6. CDR3 bases: TGTGCCAGCAGAGTGACAGGGCTGACCGGGGAGCTGTTTTCT. Protein sequence: CASRVTGLTGELFS.

This chain joins TRBV5-6 and TRBJ2-3; D possibly corresponds to TRBD2 (5 bases). The length of the CDR3 is 13 residues. V dropped 4 bases and J dropped 8 bases, with 14 bases sitting between them. Per the germline V gene, CDR1 is SGHDT and CDR2 is YYEEEE. As DNA, the CDR3 is TGTGCCAGCAGCCAAGACCTAGGAGGTACGCAGTATTTT. The encoded protein is CASSQDLGGTQYF.